The rows below give T cell receptor beta chains drawn from one sample of a study of radiation and T cells in renal cell carcinoma. Assay: immunoSEQ multiplex PCR; the TCRdb copy retains only in-frame clones and omits some. Of about 78,000 clones listed, about nine tenths are singletons. Sequencing was performed on blood, taken from a patient whose treatment included radiotherapy and nephrectomy. These receptors originate from a woman between 65 and 79 years old with renal cell carcinoma. The CDR3 runs from the conserved cysteine through the conserved F or W. A D gene is named only where the DNA matches it firmly. Size tells how often a clone was seen (once, few, many) or the class of an expanded clone, and some rows leave it out.

d_call: TRBD1
v_call: TRBV19
clone_size: .
j_call: TRBJ2-1
cdr3_aa: CASQPWQGADNEQFF
cdr3_nt: TGTGCCAGCCAACCCTGGCAGGGGGCGGACAATGAGCAGTTCTTC

d_call: TRBD1
v_call: TRBV30
clone_size: once
j_call: TRBJ1-6
cdr3_aa: CAWLKTGGGSPLHF
cdr3_nt: TGTGCCTGGCTAAAGACAGGGGGGGGCTCACCCCTCCACTTT

d_call: .
v_call: TRBV7-3
clone_size: .
j_call: TRBJ2-2
cdr3_aa: CASSLKGTGELFF
cdr3_nt: TGTGCCAGCAGCTTAAAGGGTACCGGGGAGCTGTTTTTT

d_call: .
v_call: TRBV7-2
clone_size: .
j_call: TRBJ1-2
cdr3_aa: CASSLGDVGYGYTF
cdr3_nt: TGTGCCAGCAGCTTGGGGGATGTGGGCTATGGCTACACCTTC

d_call: .
v_call: TRBV15
clone_size: .
j_call: TRBJ2-1
cdr3_aa: CATSTRANEQFF
cdr3_nt: TGTGCCACCAGCACCAGGGCCAATGAGCAGTTCTTC

d_call: .
v_call: TRBV6-5
clone_size: .
j_call: TRBJ1-5
cdr3_aa: CASSSRQTNQPQHF
cdr3_nt: TGTGCCAGCAGTTCTCGACAGACAAATCAGCCCCAGCATTTT

d_call: .
v_call: TRBV4-2
clone_size: .
j_call: TRBJ1-6
cdr3_aa: CASSQGEESSPLHF
cdr3_nt: TGTGCCAGCAGCCAAGGGGAGGAGAGCTCACCCCTCCACTTT

d_call: .
v_call: TRBV28
clone_size: few
j_call: TRBJ2-7
cdr3_aa: CASSPGGVYVSYEQYF
cdr3_nt: TGTGCCAGCAGCCCTGGAGGGGTGTATGTGTCCTACGAGCAGTACTTC

d_call: .
v_call: TRBV7-2
clone_size: .
j_call: TRBJ1-1
cdr3_aa: CASSFGTVGLNTEAFF
cdr3_nt: TGTGCCAGCAGCTTTGGGACGGTCGGATTGAACACTGAAGCTTTCTTT

d_call: .
v_call: TRBV6-1
clone_size: .
j_call: TRBJ1-1
cdr3_aa: CASSDPVGQLRRFF
cdr3_nt: TGTGCCAGCAGTGACCCCGTAGGACAGTTACGCCGATTCTTT

d_call: TRBD2
v_call: TRBV5-1
clone_size: .
j_call: TRBJ2-1
cdr3_aa: CASSLRLAGANEQFF
cdr3_nt: TGCGCCAGCAGCTTGCGACTAGCGGGGGCCAATGAGCAGTTCTTC

d_call: TRBD2
v_call: TRBV10-2
clone_size: .
j_call: TRBJ2-1
cdr3_aa: CASLPTGGRNEQFF
cdr3_nt: TGCGCCAGCTTACCCACGGGGGGTCGGAATGAGCAGTTCTTC

d_call: TRBD1
v_call: TRBV19
clone_size: .
j_call: TRBJ1-5
cdr3_aa: CASSIGQGMNQPQHF
cdr3_nt: TGTGCCAGTAGTATAGGACAGGGGATGAACCAGCCCCAGCATTTT

d_call: .
v_call: TRBV6-1
clone_size: .
j_call: TRBJ1-1
cdr3_aa: CASSVRGENTEAFF
cdr3_nt: TGTGCCAGCAGTGTACGGGGGGAGAACACTGAAGCTTTCTTT

d_call: .
v_call: TRBV6-5
clone_size: .
j_call: TRBJ1-1
cdr3_aa: CASSTDSLRNTEAFF
cdr3_nt: TGTGCCAGCAGTACAGACAGTCTACGTAACACTGAAGCTTTCTTT

d_call: TRBD1
v_call: TRBV10-1
clone_size: .
j_call: TRBJ2-5
cdr3_aa: CASSFWKRGLSGETQYF
cdr3_nt: TGCGCCAGCAGTTTCTGGAAAAGGGGGCTCAGCGGTGAGACCCAGTACTTC

d_call: .
v_call: TRBV23-1
clone_size: .
j_call: TRBJ1-1
cdr3_aa: CASSQGRDAFF
cdr3_nt: TGCGCCAGCAGTCAAGGTCGGGACGCTTTCTTT